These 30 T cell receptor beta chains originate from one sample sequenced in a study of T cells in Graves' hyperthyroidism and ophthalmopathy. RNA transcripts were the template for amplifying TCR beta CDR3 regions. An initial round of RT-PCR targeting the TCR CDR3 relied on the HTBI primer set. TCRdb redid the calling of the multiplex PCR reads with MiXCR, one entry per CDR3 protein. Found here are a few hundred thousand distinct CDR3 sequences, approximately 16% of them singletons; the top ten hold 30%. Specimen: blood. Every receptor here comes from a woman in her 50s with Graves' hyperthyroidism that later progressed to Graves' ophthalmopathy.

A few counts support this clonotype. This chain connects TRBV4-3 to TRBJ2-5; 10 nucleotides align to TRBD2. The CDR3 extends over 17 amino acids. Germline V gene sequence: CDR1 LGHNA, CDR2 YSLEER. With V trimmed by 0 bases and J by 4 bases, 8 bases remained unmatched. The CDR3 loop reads CASSQEGAGGPRETQYF. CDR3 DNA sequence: TGCGCCAGCAGCCAAGAGGGAGCGGGAGGGCCGAGAGAGACCCAGTACTTC.

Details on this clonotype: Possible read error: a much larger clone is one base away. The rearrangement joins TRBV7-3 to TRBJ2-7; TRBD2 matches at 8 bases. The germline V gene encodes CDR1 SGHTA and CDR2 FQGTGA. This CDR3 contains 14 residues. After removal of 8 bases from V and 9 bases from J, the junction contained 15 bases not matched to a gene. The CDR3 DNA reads TGTGCCAGCGGCTCTAGCGGGCTCCCTTGGGTGCAGTACTTC. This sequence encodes CASGSSGLPWVQYF.

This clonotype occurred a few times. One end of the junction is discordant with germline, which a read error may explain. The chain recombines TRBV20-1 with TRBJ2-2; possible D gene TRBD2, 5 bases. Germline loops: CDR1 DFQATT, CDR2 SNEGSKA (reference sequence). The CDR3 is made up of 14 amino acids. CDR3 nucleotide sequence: TGCAGTGCCAGAGTCGCGGGGAACACCGGGGAGCTGTTTTTT. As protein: CSARVAGNTGELFF.

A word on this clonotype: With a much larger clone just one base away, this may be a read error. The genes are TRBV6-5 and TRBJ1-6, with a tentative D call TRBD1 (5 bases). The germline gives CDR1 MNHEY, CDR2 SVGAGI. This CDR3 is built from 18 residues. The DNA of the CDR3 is TGTGCCGGCAGTTACTCCTCACTACCGGGACGGGATAATTCACCCCTCCACTTT. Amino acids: CAGSYSSLPGRDNSPLHF.

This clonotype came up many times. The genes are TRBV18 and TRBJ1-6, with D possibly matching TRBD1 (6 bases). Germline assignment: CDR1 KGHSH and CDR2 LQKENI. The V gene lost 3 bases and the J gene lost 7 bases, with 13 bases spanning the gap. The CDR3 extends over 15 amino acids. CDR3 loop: CASSPSTGQNSPLHF. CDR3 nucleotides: TGTGCCAGCTCACCCTCCACCGGACAGAATTCACCCCTCCACTTT.

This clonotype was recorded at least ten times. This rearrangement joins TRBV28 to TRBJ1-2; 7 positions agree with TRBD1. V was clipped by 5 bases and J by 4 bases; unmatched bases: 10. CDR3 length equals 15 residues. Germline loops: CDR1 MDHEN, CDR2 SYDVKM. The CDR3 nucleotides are TGTGCCAGCAGTCCCGGGACAGCTTTCGTCTATGGCTACACCTTC. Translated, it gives CASSPGTAFVYGYTF.

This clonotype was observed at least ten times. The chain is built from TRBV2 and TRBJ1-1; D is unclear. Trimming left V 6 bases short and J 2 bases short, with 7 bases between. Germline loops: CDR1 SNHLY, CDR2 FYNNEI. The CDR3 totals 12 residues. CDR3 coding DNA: TGTGCCAGCAGACACCTTAACACTGAAGCTTTCTTT. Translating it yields CASRHLNTEAFF.

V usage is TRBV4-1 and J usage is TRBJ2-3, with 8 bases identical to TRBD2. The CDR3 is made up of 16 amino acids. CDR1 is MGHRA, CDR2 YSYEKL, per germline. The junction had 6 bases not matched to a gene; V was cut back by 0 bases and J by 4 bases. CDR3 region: CASSQDWLAGPDTQYF. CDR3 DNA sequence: TGCGCCAGCAGCCAAGACTGGCTAGCGGGCCCAGATACGCAGTATTTT.

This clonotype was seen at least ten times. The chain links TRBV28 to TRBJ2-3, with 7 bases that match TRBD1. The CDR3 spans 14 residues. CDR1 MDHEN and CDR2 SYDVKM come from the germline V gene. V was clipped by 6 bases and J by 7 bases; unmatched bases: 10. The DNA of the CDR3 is TGTGCCAGCAGAGAGTTGGGACAGCGAAATACGCAGTATTTT. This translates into CASRELGQRNTQYF.

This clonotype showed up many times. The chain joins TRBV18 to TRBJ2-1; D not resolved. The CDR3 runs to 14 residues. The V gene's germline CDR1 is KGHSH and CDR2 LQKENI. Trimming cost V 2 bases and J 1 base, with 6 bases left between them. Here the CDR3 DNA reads TGTGCCAGCTCACCAGCCCCTTCCTACAATGAGCAGTTCTTC. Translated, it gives CASSPAPSYNEQFF.

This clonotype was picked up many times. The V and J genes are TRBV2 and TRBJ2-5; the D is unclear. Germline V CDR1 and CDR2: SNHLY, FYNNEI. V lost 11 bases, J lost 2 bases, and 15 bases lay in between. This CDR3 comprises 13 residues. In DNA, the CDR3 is TGTGCCGTAACGACCGACGGGCAAGAGACCCAGTACTTC. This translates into CAVTTDGQETQYF. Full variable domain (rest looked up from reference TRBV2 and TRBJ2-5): EPEVTQTPSHQVTQMGQEVILRCVPISNHLYFYWYRQILGQKVEFLVSFYNNEISEKSEIFDDQFSVERPDGSNFTLKIRSTKLEDSAMYFCAVTTDGQETQYFGPGTRLLVL.

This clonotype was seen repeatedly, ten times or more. The CDR3 coding sequence is TGTGCCACCGACCAAAGGGTTGCTGAAGCTTTCTTT. It is translated as CATDQRVAEAFF. The chain combines TRBV28 with TRBJ1-1, with unresolved D. V was clipped by 10 bases and J by 6 bases, with 15 bases between them. The CDR3 covers 12 residues. Germline CDR1 MDHEN, CDR2 SYDVKM.

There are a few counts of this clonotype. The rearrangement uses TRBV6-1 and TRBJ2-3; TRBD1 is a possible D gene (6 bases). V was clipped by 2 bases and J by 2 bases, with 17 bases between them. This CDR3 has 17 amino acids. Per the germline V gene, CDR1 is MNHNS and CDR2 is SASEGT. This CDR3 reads CASSETGQGWSTDTQYF. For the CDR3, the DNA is TGTGCCAGCAGTGAAACCGGGCAGGGGTGGTCCACAGATACGCAGTATTTT.

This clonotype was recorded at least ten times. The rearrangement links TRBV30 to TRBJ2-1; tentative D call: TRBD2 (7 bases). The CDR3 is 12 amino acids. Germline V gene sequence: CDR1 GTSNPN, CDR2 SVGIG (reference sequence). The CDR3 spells CAMGGGYNEQFF. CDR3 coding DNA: TGTGCTATGGGAGGGGGCTACAATGAGCAGTTCTTC. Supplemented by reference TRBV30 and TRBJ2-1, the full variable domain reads SQTIHQWPATLVQPVGSPLSLECTVEGTSNPNLYWYRQAAGRGLQLLFYSVGIGQISSEVPQNLSASRPQDRQFILSSKKLLLSDSGFYLCAMGGGYNEQFFGPGTRLTVL.

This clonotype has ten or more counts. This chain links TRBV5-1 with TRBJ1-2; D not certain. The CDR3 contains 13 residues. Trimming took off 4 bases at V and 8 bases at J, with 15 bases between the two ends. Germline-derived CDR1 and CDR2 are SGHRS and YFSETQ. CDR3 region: CASSIDRAQGYTF. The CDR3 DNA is TGCGCCAGCAGCATTGACCGCGCTCAGGGCTACACCTTC.

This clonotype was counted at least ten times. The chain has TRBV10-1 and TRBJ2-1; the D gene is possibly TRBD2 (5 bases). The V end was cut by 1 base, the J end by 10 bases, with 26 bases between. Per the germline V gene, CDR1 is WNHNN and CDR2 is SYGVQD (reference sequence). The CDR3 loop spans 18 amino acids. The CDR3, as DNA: TGCGCCAGCAGTGAGTTAAGTAGTCGGACTCCCCGCCCCGGAGAGCAGTTCTTC. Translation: CASSELSSRTPRPGEQFF.

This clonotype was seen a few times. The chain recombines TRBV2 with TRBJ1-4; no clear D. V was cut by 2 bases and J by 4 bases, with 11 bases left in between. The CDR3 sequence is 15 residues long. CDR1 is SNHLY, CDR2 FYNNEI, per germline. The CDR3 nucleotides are TGTGCCAGCAGTGAATGGGGATTTGATAATGAAAAACTGTTTTTT. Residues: CASSEWGFDNEKLFF.

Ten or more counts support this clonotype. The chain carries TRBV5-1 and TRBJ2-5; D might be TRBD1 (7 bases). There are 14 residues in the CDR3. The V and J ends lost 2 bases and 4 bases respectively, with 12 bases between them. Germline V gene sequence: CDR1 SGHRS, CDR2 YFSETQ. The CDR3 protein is CASSFGGQLETQYF. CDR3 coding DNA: TGCGCCAGCAGCTTCGGGGGACAGTTAGAGACCCAGTACTTC. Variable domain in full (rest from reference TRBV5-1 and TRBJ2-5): KAGVTQTPRYLIKTRGQQVTLSCSPISGHRSVSWYQQTPGQGLQFLFEYFSETQRNKGNFPGRFSGRQFSNSRSEMNVSTLELGDSALYLCASSFGGQLETQYFGPGTRLLVL.

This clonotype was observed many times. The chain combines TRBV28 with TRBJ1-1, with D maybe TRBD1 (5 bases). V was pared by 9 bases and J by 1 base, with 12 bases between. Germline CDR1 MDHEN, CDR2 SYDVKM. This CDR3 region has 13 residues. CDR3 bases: TGTGCCAGTTTTCCGGGGGGGAACACTGAAGCTTTCTTT. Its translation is CASFPGGNTEAFF.

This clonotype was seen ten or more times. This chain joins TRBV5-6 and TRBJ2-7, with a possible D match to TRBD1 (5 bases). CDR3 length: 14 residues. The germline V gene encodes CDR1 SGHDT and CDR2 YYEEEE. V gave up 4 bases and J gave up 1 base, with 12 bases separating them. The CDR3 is CASSPTGSSYEQYF. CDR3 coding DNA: TGTGCCAGCAGCCCCACAGGATCATCCTACGAGCAGTACTTC.

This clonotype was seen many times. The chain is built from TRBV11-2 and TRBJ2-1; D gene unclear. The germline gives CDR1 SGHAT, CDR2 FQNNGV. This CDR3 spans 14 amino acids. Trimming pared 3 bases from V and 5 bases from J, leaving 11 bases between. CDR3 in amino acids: CASSFADGNNEQFF. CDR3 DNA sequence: TGTGCCAGCAGCTTCGCGGACGGAAACAATGAGCAGTTCTTC.

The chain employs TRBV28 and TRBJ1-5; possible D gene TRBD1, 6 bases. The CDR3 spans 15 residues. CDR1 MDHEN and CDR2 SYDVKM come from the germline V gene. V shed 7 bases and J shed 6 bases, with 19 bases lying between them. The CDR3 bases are TGTGCCAGCATGAGGGGGGGGGGGGGGGGTCAGCCCCAGCATTTT. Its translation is CASMRGGGGGQPQHF.

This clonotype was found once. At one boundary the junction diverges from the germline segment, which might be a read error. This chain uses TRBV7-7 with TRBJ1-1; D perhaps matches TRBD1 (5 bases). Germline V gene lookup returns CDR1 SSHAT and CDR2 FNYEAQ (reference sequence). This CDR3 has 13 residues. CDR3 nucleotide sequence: TGTGCTAGCAGCTTAGTATGGGGGGCTGAAGCTTTCTTT. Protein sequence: CASSLVWGAEAFF.

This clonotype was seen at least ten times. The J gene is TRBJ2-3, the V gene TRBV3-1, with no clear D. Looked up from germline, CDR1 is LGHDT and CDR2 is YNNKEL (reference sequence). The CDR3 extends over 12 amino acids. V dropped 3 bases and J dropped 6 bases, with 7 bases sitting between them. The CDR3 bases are TGTGCCAGCAGCCACACCATGGATACGCAGTATTTT. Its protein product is CASSHTMDTQYF.

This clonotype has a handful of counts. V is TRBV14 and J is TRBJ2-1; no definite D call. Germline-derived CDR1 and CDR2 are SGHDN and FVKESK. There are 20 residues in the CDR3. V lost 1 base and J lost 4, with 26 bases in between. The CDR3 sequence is CASSQVLYPTPELRYNEQFF. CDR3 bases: TGTGCCAGCAGCCAAGTTCTGTATCCCACCCCGGAACTCAGATACAATGAGCAGTTCTTC.

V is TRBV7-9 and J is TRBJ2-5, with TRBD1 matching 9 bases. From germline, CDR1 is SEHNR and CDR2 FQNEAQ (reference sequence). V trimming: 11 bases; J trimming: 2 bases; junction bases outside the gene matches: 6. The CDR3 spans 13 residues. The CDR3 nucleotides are TGTGCCGGGTCGGGACAGGGTCAAGAGACCCAGTACTTC. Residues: CAGSGQGQETQYF.

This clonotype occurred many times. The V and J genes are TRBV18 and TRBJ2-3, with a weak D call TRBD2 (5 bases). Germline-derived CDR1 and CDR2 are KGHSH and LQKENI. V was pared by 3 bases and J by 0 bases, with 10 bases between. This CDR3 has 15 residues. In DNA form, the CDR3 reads TGTGCCAGCTCACCGAGGACGGGAAGCACAGATACGCAGTATTTT. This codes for CASSPRTGSTDTQYF.

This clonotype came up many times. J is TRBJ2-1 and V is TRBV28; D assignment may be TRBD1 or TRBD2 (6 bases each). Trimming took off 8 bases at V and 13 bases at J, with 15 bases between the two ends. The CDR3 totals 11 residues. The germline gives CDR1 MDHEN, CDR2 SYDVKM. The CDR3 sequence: CASGGRDSQFF. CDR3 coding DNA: TGTGCCAGCGGGGGCCGGGACTCCCAGTTCTTC.

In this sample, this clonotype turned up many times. CDR3 amino acids: CSASRLASFTDTQYF. CDR3 nucleotide sequence: TGCAGTGCTTCTAGACTAGCGTCGTTTACAGATACGCAGTATTTT. The rearrangement links TRBV20-1 to TRBJ2-3, with TRBD2 matching 8 bases. V lost 5 bases and J lost 3; bases outside the gene matches: 10. Germline-derived CDR1 and CDR2 are DFQATT and SNEGSKA (reference sequence). The CDR3 totals 15 residues.

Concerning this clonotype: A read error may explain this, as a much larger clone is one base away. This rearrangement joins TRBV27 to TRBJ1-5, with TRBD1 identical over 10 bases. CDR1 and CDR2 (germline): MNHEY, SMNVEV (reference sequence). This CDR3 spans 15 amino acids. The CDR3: CVPGQGILLAQPRHF. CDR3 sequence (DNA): TGTGTCCCGGGACAGGGGATTTTATTAGCCCAGCCCCGGCATTTT.